Listed here are 22 T cell receptor beta chains from one sample, sequenced in a study of monozygotic twins with inflammatory bowel disease (dated by TCRdb to about 2019). The library was prepared using 5' RACE. Sequencing took place on an Illumina HiSeq 2500. Following reprocessing of the reads by TCRdb, the data hold one row per CDR3 protein sequence and no DNA is available. The sample has a few hundred thousand distinct CDR3 sequences on record. Of the sample, 2% to 3% is held by the ten largest clones. The sequencing sample was made of blood. The receptors originated from a human donor with ulcerative colitis or Crohn's disease, or a healthy co-twin of an affected twin (not recorded which).

The chain recombines TRBV11-3 with TRBJ2-3. Germline assignment: CDR1 SGHNT and CDR2 YENEEA. The CDR3 covers 12 residues. CDR3: CASSLNKDTQYF.

This chain links TRBV24-1 with TRBJ2-1. Per germline, CDR1 KGHDR and CDR2 SFDVKD. The CDR3 is 15 amino acids. The chain's CDR3 is CATSDQRDSYNEQFF.

This chain joins TRBV6-2 or TRBV6-3 and TRBJ1-1. The CDR3 extends over 16 amino acids. Germline V gene lookup returns CDR1 MNHEY and CDR2 SVGEGT. CDR3 sequence: CASSLHPFRDYTEAFF.

The CDR3: CASSLGTGAVEQFF. The rearrangement joins TRBV12-3 or TRBV12-4 to TRBJ2-1; checking the TCRdb D call of TRBD1 is not possible without DNA. The CDR3 length is 14 residues.

The chain couples TRBV7-6 to TRBJ1-3; TCRdb proposes TRBD1, but this gene call is untestable without DNA. This CDR3 contains 15 residues. Germline values: CDR1 SGHVS, CDR2 FNYEAQ. The CDR3: CASSPGTGAGNTIYF.

The chain couples TRBV5-6 to TRBJ2-1; without DNA, the TCRdb call of TRBD2 cannot be checked. Germline lookup yields CDR1 SGHDT and CDR2 YYEEEE. The CDR3 is 14 residues long. This chain's CDR3 is CASSPLGSYNEQFF.

V and J are TRBV7-2 and TRBJ2-4; TCRdb proposes TRBD1, but this gene call is untestable without DNA. The CDR3 length is 14 residues. Looked up from germline, CDR1 is SGHTA and CDR2 is FQGNSA. The CDR3 loop reads CASSRAEASNMQYF.

The chain recombines TRBV6-2 or TRBV6-3 with TRBJ1-5. The CDR3 length is 13 residues. Germline CDR1 and CDR2: MNHEY and SVGEGT. The CDR3 here is CASTDFWEQPQHF.

The genes are TRBV12-3 or TRBV12-4 and TRBJ1-6. The CDR3 spans 15 residues. CDR3 loop: CASSLADGYNSPLHF.

The rearrangement uses TRBV7-3 and TRBJ1-1. CDR3 length: 13 residues. CDR1 and CDR2 (germline): SGHTA, FQGTGA. CDR3 residues: CASRLSVDTEAFF.

The chain has TRBV30 and TRBJ1-1. The CDR3 is 12 amino acids. CDR1 and CDR2 (germline): GTSNPN, SVGIG (reference sequence). CDR3 residues: CAWSVQEGEAFF.

This rearrangement joins TRBV20-1 to TRBJ2-1; TCRdb gives TRBD2 as the D gene, but with no DNA this cannot be confirmed. The CDR3 runs 16 residues. CDR1 and CDR2 from the germline V gene are DFQATT and SNEGSKA (reference sequence). The CDR3 region is CSEARWRISEGNEQFF.

The CDR3: CASSYPTGSSGNTIYF. The V gene is TRBV6-5, the J gene TRBJ1-3; the D call from TCRdb, TRBD1, cannot be confirmed without DNA. This CDR3 comprises 16 residues. Germline V gene lookup returns CDR1 MNHEY and CDR2 SVGAGI.

The CDR3 is CASSLGGGAQYF. The V call is TRBV7-6, the J call TRBJ2-7; TCRdb gives TRBD1 as the D gene, but with no DNA this cannot be confirmed. The CDR3 is made up of 12 amino acids. CDR1 and CDR2 from the germline V gene are SGHVS and FNYEAQ.

The genes are TRBV5-6 and TRBJ2-3; TCRdb's D call of TRBD1 is untestable without DNA. The CDR3 consists of 15 residues. Germline CDR1 SGHDT, CDR2 YYEEEE. The CDR3 sequence: CASSLAAGVADTQYF.

The chain employs TRBV19 and TRBJ1-2; TCRdb's assignment of TRBD1 cannot be checked, as there is no DNA. In germline, CDR1 is LNHDA, CDR2 SQIVND (reference sequence). There are 15 residues in the CDR3. CDR3 residues: CASSKNQQGAHGYTF.

The chain has TRBV7-9 and TRBJ1-2. Germline V gives CDR1 SEHNR, CDR2 FQNEAQ (reference sequence). CDR3 size: 17 residues. CDR3: CASSLLMSAATSYGYTF.

CDR3: CASSLVRDGAVSYNEQFF. The chain carries TRBV11-2 and TRBJ2-1; the TCRdb call, TRBD1, lacks DNA for checking. CDR3 length: 18 amino acids. Looked up from germline, CDR1 is SGHAT and CDR2 is FQNNGV.

The CDR3: CASRGAGRLVYEQYF. The rearrangement uses TRBV25-1 and TRBJ2-7; TCRdb selects TRBD1, and the lack of DNA leaves this call unchecked. Germline V gene lookup returns CDR1 MGHDK and CDR2 SYGVNS. This CDR3 comprises 15 residues.

CDR3 protein: CASSLSTLDTQYF. The chain links TRBV12-3 or TRBV12-4 to TRBJ2-3. The CDR3 consists of 13 residues.

The chain has TRBV6-2 or TRBV6-3 and TRBJ2-1. This CDR3 has 11 residues. CDR1 and CDR2 from the germline V gene are MNHEY and SVGEGT. CDR3 sequence: CARSNDGEQFF.

The rearrangement links TRBV10-3 to TRBJ2-2; the TRBD1 assignment by TCRdb is unverifiable without DNA. The CDR3 spans 15 residues. Germline V lookup: CDR1 ENHRY, CDR2 SYGVKD. The chain's CDR3 is CAIPTQGDNTGELFF.